This entry lists 17 T cell receptor beta chains sequenced from one sample in a study of shared clonotypes between healthy human individuals. TCRdb keeps only in-frame clones here, not all; method: immunoSEQ multiplex PCR. The data hold about 2.4 million clones, with approximately 92% observed a single time. Material for sequencing was naive CD4+ T cells sorted from blood. Stated subset: CD45RA+ positively selected. These receptors were obtained from a man aged 18 to 30 in good health.

The genes are TRBV25-1 and TRBJ1-2, with 8 bases aligning to TRBD1. Germline CDR1 reads MGHDK; CDR2 reads SYGVNS. Trimming at V came to 4 bases and at J to 5 bases, leaving 3 bases not matched to a gene. This CDR3 region has 13 residues. CDR3 in DNA: TGTGCCAGCAGTGCCACAGGGGGGTATGGCTACACCTTC. This encodes CASSATGGYGYTF.

V usage is TRBV10-3 and J usage is TRBJ1-2; D not certain. This CDR3 is built from 12 residues. V was trimmed by 7 bases and J by 6 bases, leaving 12 bases between them. In germline, CDR1 is ENHRY, CDR2 SYGVKD. The CDR3 DNA is TGTGCCATCACCATTACCGGAGATGGCTACACCTTC. As protein: CAITITGDGYTF.

The CDR3: CASSFIGTTFHNEQFF. The CDR3 DNA is TGTGCCAGCAGCTTCATCGGGACTACCTTCCACAATGAGCAGTTCTTC. V gene TRBV11-2 combines with J gene TRBJ2-1; 7 bases agree with TRBD2. V was pared by 3 bases and J by 5 bases, with 10 bases of the junction left unmatched. The CDR3 covers 16 residues. CDR1 SGHAT and CDR2 FQNNGV come from the germline V gene.

The chain is built from TRBV27 and TRBJ2-3; D gene uncertain. Trimming cost V 1 base and J 3 bases, with 8 bases left between them. Germline loops: CDR1 MNHEY, CDR2 SMNVEV (reference sequence). CDR3 length equals 14 residues. The CDR3 nucleotides are TGTGCCAGCAGTTTATTTCCGGTAACAGATACGCAGTATTTT. As protein: CASSLFPVTDTQYF.

This clone was counted a single time. This sequence joins TRBV5-4 and TRBJ1-3; a weak D match, TRBD1 (6 bases). The CDR3 is 15 residues long. Germline V gene lookup returns CDR1 SGHNT and CDR2 YYREEE (reference sequence). V was pared by 4 bases and J by 0 bases, with 11 bases between. The CDR3 spells CASSPDRPSGNTIYF. CDR3 nucleotides: TGTGCCAGCAGCCCCGACAGGCCCTCTGGAAACACCATATATTTT.

The chain links TRBV11-3 to TRBJ2-7, with 10 bases fitting TRBD1. Germline trimming cut 5 bases from V and 2 bases from J; bases unmatched to any gene: 3. CDR1 and CDR2 from the germline V gene are SGHNT and YENEEA. This CDR3 has 14 residues. The CDR3 DNA sequence: TGTGCCAGCAGCCCGGACAGGGGGACCTACGAGCAGTACTTC. Translating gives CASSPDRGTYEQYF.

This clone was observed a few times. J is TRBJ2-3 and V is TRBV10-3, with a tentative D call TRBD1 (6 bases). Trimming removed 10 bases from V and 0 bases from J, with 8 bases in between. The CDR3 length is 12 residues. Per the germline V gene, CDR1 is ENHRY and CDR2 is SYGVKD. CDR3 DNA: TGTGCCACGACAGGAAGCACAGATACGCAGTATTTT. Residues: CATTGSTDTQYF.

CDR3 nucleotide sequence: TGTGCCAGCAGCCCGACGGGGAGGAACACTGAAGCTTTCTTT. It specifies CASSPTGRNTEAFF. The chain uses TRBV5-6 and TRBJ1-1, with D unclear. The V gene lost 4 bases and the J gene lost 1 base, with 11 bases spanning the gap. This CDR3 is built from 14 residues. In germline, CDR1 is SGHDT, CDR2 YYEEEE.

The gene calls are TRBV5-1 and TRBJ2-5; possible D gene TRBD1, 6 bases. Germline CDR1 and CDR2: SGHRS and YFSETQ. V was shortened by 4 bases and J by 4 bases, with 14 bases between the two germline ends. The CDR3 sequence is 14 residues long. In nucleotides, the CDR3 is TGCGCCAGCAGCGAAGGGGGTAGCTTAGAGACCCAGTACTTC. Amino acid sequence: CASSEGGSLETQYF.

This sequence joins TRBV28 and TRBJ2-7; 8 bases align to TRBD2. Per germline, CDR1 MDHEN and CDR2 SYDVKM. Unmatched junction bases numbered 10, after V lost 6 bases and J lost 3 bases. This CDR3 has 15 amino acids. CDR3 in amino acids: CASSRRGRGDYEQYF. CDR3 nucleotide sequence: TGTGCCAGCAGCCGTCGGGGGCGGGGGGACTACGAGCAGTACTTC.

This sequence joins TRBV2 and TRBJ2-2; D not certain. With 6 bases removed from V and 0 bases from J, the gap between germline ends came to 11 bases. Germline V gene data show CDR1 as SNHLY and CDR2 as FYNNEI. The CDR3 consists of 15 residues. DNA for the CDR3: TGTGCCAGCAGCGAGTCTAGGGCGAACACCGGGGAGCTGTTTTTT. Residues: CASSESRANTGELFF.

The rearrangement uses TRBV5-1 and TRBJ2-5; 7 positions agree with TRBD1. Germline loops: CDR1 SGHRS, CDR2 YFSETQ. The CDR3 is 13 amino acids. After removal of 0 bases from V and 7 bases from J, the junction contained 3 bases not matched to a gene. The chain's CDR3 is CASSLGQGATQYF. CDR3 in DNA: TGCGCCAGCAGCTTGGGACAGGGTGCGACCCAGTACTTC.

The chain carries TRBV2 and TRBJ2-7; 11 bases map to TRBD2. The CDR3 is 14 residues long. With V trimmed by 8 bases and J by 7 bases, 10 bases remained unmatched. Germline CDR1 SNHLY, CDR2 FYNNEI. The CDR3 DNA sequence: TGTGCCAGCGGGTTGGGCCGACTAGCGGGAGAGCAGTACTTC. Its protein product is CASGLGRLAGEQYF.

The CDR3 region has the DNA TGTGCCAGTACTCGGGGCTTAGGTCACATTCAGTACTTC. It encodes CASTRGLGHIQYF. The rearrangement uses TRBV19 and TRBJ2-4, with D perhaps TRBD1 or TRBD2 (5 bases each). V was pared by 7 bases and J by 8 bases, with 15 bases between. In germline, CDR1 is LNHDA, CDR2 SQIVND (reference sequence). This CDR3 has 13 amino acids.

A single count supports this clone. This chain connects TRBV5-4 to TRBJ2-7; 13 bases align to TRBD2. Germline values: CDR1 SGHNT, CDR2 YYREEE (reference sequence). J was trimmed by 0 bases and V by 4 bases; bases with no gene match: 4. The CDR3 runs 16 residues. CDR3 in DNA: TGTGCCAGCAGCCCCGGACTAGCGGGAGACTCCTACGAGCAGTACTTC. This gives the protein CASSPGLAGDSYEQYF.

The V and J genes are TRBV19 and TRBJ1-1, with D possibly TRBD1 on 6 matching bases. Germline values: CDR1 LNHDA, CDR2 SQIVND (reference sequence). V was pared by 10 bases and J by 8 bases, with 17 bases between. This CDR3 contains 12 residues. CDR3 in amino acids: CATQDPGQEAFF. The CDR3 region has the DNA TGTGCCACGCAAGATCCGGGACAAGAAGCTTTCTTT.

The chain links TRBV5-1 to TRBJ2-5; D may be TRBD2 (5 bases). V was cut by 10 bases and J by 2 bases, with 15 bases left in between. The CDR3 consists of 13 residues. Per the germline V gene, CDR1 is SGHRS and CDR2 is YFSETQ. CDR3 in amino acids: CASRSAGQETQYF. CDR3 in DNA: TGCGCCTCAAGGAGCGCGGGTCAAGAGACCCAGTACTTC.